This T cell receptor (beta chain) was retrieved from a study of T cell responses to AZD1222 COVID-19 vaccine. Study-level points and caveats: Sampling that yielded the repertoires occurred only after the peak T cell response. Donors were chiefly white British, with a greater number of females, and clonal diversity was perhaps underestimated. Vaccine-associated CD4 TCRs spanned spike, dominant at 160-218 and 743-854.

Comment on this clone: Its antigen is still unknown.

Only in-frame clones appear in the TCRdb table, and some are missing; sequencing was by immunoSEQ multiplex PCR. Counted here are 100,000 to 150,000 clones, 75% to 95% occurring once; the ten biggest clones make up approximately 7.5%. This CDR3 has 17 amino acids. The V gene lost 5 bases and the J gene lost 2 bases, with 15 bases spanning the gap. The germline V gene encodes CDR1 KGHDR and CDR2 SFDVKD. The source was peripheral blood, collected on day 0 of AZD1222 vaccination. The V and J genes are TRBV24-1 and TRBJ2-6; D may correspond to TRBD1 or TRBD2 (5 bases each). The receptor comes from an adult in good health. CDR3 in DNA: TGTGCCACCAGTGGGTACGGGACCGGGCCTGGGGCCAACGTCCTGACTTTC. Translated, it gives CATSGYGTGPGANVLTF.